These 7 T cell receptor beta chains originate from one sample sequenced in a study of blood T cell repertoires in COVID-19. Only in-frame clones appear in the TCRdb table, and some are missing; sequencing was by immunoSEQ multiplex PCR. The repertoire holds hundreds of thousands of clones, 65% to 90% seen once, with about 4.2% in the top ten. The sequencing input was PBMCs or T cells enriched from blood (not recorded which). The receptors come from a man aged 25 to 40 who had recovered from COVID-19.

The chain couples TRBV6-1 to TRBJ1-1, with 7 positions matching TRBD1. The germline V gene has CDR1 MNHNS and CDR2 SASEGT. The V segment lost 1 base and the J segment 5 bases; nucleotides outside the gene matches: 4. The CDR3 has 14 residues. CDR3 sequence: CASSEGQGATEAFF. Here the CDR3 DNA reads TGTGCCAGCAGTGAAGGACAGGGTGCAACTGAAGCTTTCTTT.

This sequence joins TRBV10-2 and TRBJ2-2; the D gene is possibly TRBD1 (6 bases). Germline V gives CDR1 WSHSY, CDR2 SAAADI. Deletions cut 1 base from V and 5 bases from J, with 11 bases between. The CDR3 is 15 residues long. The CDR3 coding sequence is TGCGCCAGCAGTGAGTGGGCAGGGGTAACCGGGGAGCTGTTTTTT. Translation gives CASSEWAGVTGELFF.

This clone is a singleton in its sample. The J gene is TRBJ1-2, the V gene TRBV27, with a possible D match to TRBD1 (5 bases). The CDR3 contains 15 residues. Per the germline V gene, CDR1 is MNHEY and CDR2 is SMNVEV (reference sequence). V dropped 5 bases and J dropped 4 bases, with 17 bases sitting between them. CDR3 coding DNA: TGTGCCAGCAGTGGATACGGGGGATCGGGCTATGGCTACACCTTC. Encoded protein: CASSGYGGSGYGYTF.

The CDR3 sequence: CASSPNGGGTTEAFF. The DNA for the CDR3 is TGTGCCAGCTCACCAAACGGGGGAGGGACCACTGAAGCTTTCTTT. V gene TRBV18 combines with J gene TRBJ1-1, with a weak D call TRBD1 (5 bases). Germline V gene sequence: CDR1 KGHSH, CDR2 LQKENI. The V end lost 2 bases, the J end lost 4 bases, and 14 bases lay between the germline ends. The CDR3 is 15 amino acids. The full variable domain, rest sourced from reference TRBV18 and TRBJ1-1, is NAGVMQNPRHLVRRRGQEARLRCSPMKGHSHVYWYRQLPEEGLKFMVYLQKENIIDESGMPKERFSAEFPKEGPSILRIQQVVRGDSAAYFCASSPNGGGTTEAFFGQGTRLTVV.

The chain couples TRBV5-5 to TRBJ2-7; D is perhaps TRBD1 (6 bases). From germline, CDR1 is SGHKS and CDR2 YYEKEE (reference sequence). CDR3 length: 14 amino acids. Trimming shortened V by 4 bases and J by 5 bases, and 16 bases separated the two germline ends. The CDR3 bases are TGTGCCAGCAGCAACTCTCACAGGGTTCACGAGCAGTACTTC. Amino acids: CASSNSHRVHEQYF. Full variable domain (rest looked up from reference TRBV5-5 and TRBJ2-7): DAGVTQSPTHLIKTRGQQVTLRCSPISGHKSVSWYQQVLGQGPQFIFQYYEKEERGRGNFPDRFSARQFPNYSSELNVNALLLGDSALYLCASSNSHRVHEQYFGPGTRLTVT.

The chain links TRBV6-5 to TRBJ1-2; 7 bases match TRBD1. Trimming cost V 4 bases and J 4 bases; bases outside gene matches: 12. Germline lookup yields CDR1 MNHEY and CDR2 SVGAGI. CDR3 length: 16 amino acids. This CDR3 is CASSSLDRESGYGYTF. The CDR3 DNA reads as TGTGCCAGCAGTTCTCTAGACAGGGAATCAGGCTATGGCTACACCTTC.

This clone has a single count. DNA of the CDR3: TGTGCCAGTAGCCATCAGGGGGCGCGAGGAAACACCATATATTTT. The encoded protein is CASSHQGARGNTIYF. V and J are TRBV19 and TRBJ1-3, with 8 bases aligning to TRBD1. Germline trimming cut 6 bases from V and 4 bases from J; bases unmatched to any gene: 8. CDR1 and CDR2 (germline): LNHDA, SQIVND (reference sequence). The CDR3 sequence is 15 residues long.